Shown below are 14 T cell receptor beta chains from a single sample sequenced in a study of cytomegalovirus exposure and HLA in healthy donors. PCR employed 60 Vbeta and 13 Jbeta primers. Sequencing was performed with immunoSEQ multiplex PCR; in TCRdb, only in-frame clones are kept and a portion is missing. The sample includes some 120,000 clones, 65% to 85% of them seen just once. Sequences were obtained from PBMCs. The receptors shown here come from a woman aged 40 to 50 in good health and CMV-seropositive.

The chain is built from TRBV6-5 and TRBJ1-2, with 7 positions matching TRBD1. V was clipped by 2 bases and J by 4 bases; unmatched bases: 4. The CDR3 covers 14 residues. Germline CDR1 MNHEY, CDR2 SVGAGI. The CDR3 nucleotides are TGTGCCAGCAGTTACAAGGGGGCGGGCTATGGCTACACCTTC. Residues: CASSYKGAGYGYTF.

The chain joins TRBV15 to TRBJ1-3; D is unclear. V dropped 4 bases and J dropped 4 bases, with 20 bases sitting between them. This CDR3 spans 17 amino acids. CDR1 is LNHNV, CDR2 YYDKDF, per germline (reference sequence). For the CDR3, the DNA is TGTGCCACCAGCACCGATTCGGTCGGGGTCGCGGGAAACACCATATATTTT. Translating it yields CATSTDSVGVAGNTIYF.

The chain links TRBV30 to TRBJ1-3, with TRBD1 matching 7 bases. Germline CDR1 and CDR2: GTSNPN and SVGIG (reference sequence). This CDR3 contains 15 residues. V dropped 2 bases and J dropped 0; count of bases not matched to a gene: 4. CDR3 sequence reads: CAWSQGVFSGNTIYF. DNA of the CDR3: TGTGCCTGGAGTCAGGGGGTCTTCTCTGGAAACACCATATATTTT. Combining the CDR3 with reference TRBV30 and TRBJ1-3 gives the whole variable domain SQTIHQWPATLVQPVGSPLSLECTVEGTSNPNLYWYRQAAGRGLQLLFYSVGIGQISSEVPQNLSASRPQDRQFILSSKKLLLSDSGFYLCAWSQGVFSGNTIYFGEGSWLTVV.

The rearrangement links TRBV19 to TRBJ1-5, with 9 positions matching TRBD1. The CDR3 is made up of 15 amino acids. The germline V gene encodes CDR1 LNHDA and CDR2 SQIVND (reference sequence). Germline trimming cut 5 bases from V and 5 bases from J; bases unmatched to any gene: 7. CDR3 residues: CASSPGDRVDQPQHF. Written as DNA, the CDR3 is TGTGCCAGTAGTCCTGGGGACAGGGTTGATCAGCCCCAGCATTTT.

This clone was found a few times. J is TRBJ1-2 and V is TRBV5-6, with D perhaps TRBD1 (5 bases). Germline assignment: CDR1 SGHDT and CDR2 YYEEEE. Trimming left V 5 bases short and J 7 bases short, with 18 bases between. CDR3 length: 14 amino acids. CDR3 in DNA: TGTGCCAGCAGTCCCGGGCCAGGGTTGCGTGGCTACACCTTC. Translation gives CASSPGPGLRGYTF.

The chain employs TRBV7-2 and TRBJ1-5, with 9 bases identical to TRBD1. The CDR3 totals 12 residues. CDR1 and CDR2 from the germline V gene are SGHTA and FQGNSA. Losses at the gene ends were 9 bases for V and 4 bases for J; bases not matched to a gene: 1. Here the CDR3 reads CASGQGNQPQHF. The CDR3 DNA follows: TGTGCCAGTGGACAGGGGAATCAGCCCCAGCATTTT.

J is TRBJ2-1 and V is TRBV7-3; 9 bases align to TRBD1. The ends lost 5 bases at V and 8 bases at J; junction bases unmatched: 16. Germline V gene sequence: CDR1 SGHTA, CDR2 FQGTGA. The CDR3 sequence is 17 residues long. The CDR3 DNA reads TGTGCCAGCAGCCAATCTCTTCCGGGACAGGGTTTGGATGAGCAGTTCTTC. Translation gives CASSQSLPGQGLDEQFF.

J is TRBJ2-1 and V is TRBV6-5; 7 bases map to TRBD1. The length of the CDR3 is 14 residues. CDR1 and CDR2 from the germline V gene are MNHEY and SVGAGI. With V trimmed by 6 bases and J by 4 bases, 6 bases remained unmatched. CDR3 sequence reads: CASSVTGAYNEQFF. The CDR3 DNA reads TGTGCCAGCAGCGTCACAGGGGCGTACAATGAGCAGTTCTTC.

This chain joins TRBV30 and TRBJ1-5, with TRBD1 as a possible D gene (6 bases). V was cut by 3 bases and J by 1 base, with 16 bases left in between. The germline V gene encodes CDR1 GTSNPN and CDR2 SVGIG (reference sequence). The CDR3 length is 16 residues. CDR3 nucleotides: TGTGCCTGGAGCAGACCACAGGGATTGAGCAATCAGCCCCAGCATTTT. It specifies CAWSRPQGLSNQPQHF. The full variable domain, rest sourced from reference TRBV30 and TRBJ1-5, is SQTIHQWPATLVQPVGSPLSLECTVEGTSNPNLYWYRQAAGRGLQLLFYSVGIGQISSEVPQNLSASRPQDRQFILSSKKLLLSDSGFYLCAWSRPQGLSNQPQHFGDGTRLSIL.

The V gene is TRBV29-1, the J gene TRBJ2-7, with 8 bases fitting TRBD1. Germline V gene data show CDR1 as SQVTM and CDR2 as ANQGSEA. The CDR3 has 14 residues. The J segment lost 5 bases and the V segment lost 6 bases, leaving 12 bases of the junction unmatched. This chain's CDR3 is CSVARQGSFHEQYF. The CDR3 nucleotides are TGCAGCGTGGCCCGACAGGGGAGTTTCCACGAGCAGTACTTC.

This rearrangement joins TRBV5-6 to TRBJ1-1; TRBD1 aligns across 7 bases. The CDR3 is 13 amino acids. The germline V gene encodes CDR1 SGHDT and CDR2 YYEEEE. J was trimmed by 10 bases and V by 1 base; bases with no gene match: 7. The CDR3: CASSLRGQGAAFF. In DNA, the CDR3 is TGTGCCAGCAGCTTGAGGGGGCAGGGCGCAGCTTTCTTT.

This rearrangement joins TRBV2 to TRBJ2-1; 9 bases agree with TRBD1. With 6 bases clipped from V and 7 bases from J, the junction kept 4 bases outside the gene matches. This CDR3 contains 13 residues. Germline assignment: CDR1 SNHLY and CDR2 FYNNEI. CDR3 nucleotide sequence: TGTGCCAGCAGGGGACAGGGCCCGAATGAGCAGTTCTTC. Encoded protein: CASRGQGPNEQFF.

Ten or more counts support this clone. The CDR3 loop reads CASSLQNTEAFF. The CDR3 DNA reads as TGTGCCAGCAGTTTACAGAACACTGAAGCTTTCTTT. The genes are TRBV28 and TRBJ1-1; D uncertain. Per the germline V gene, CDR1 is MDHEN and CDR2 is SYDVKM. V gave up 2 bases and J gave up 1 base, with 2 bases separating them. The CDR3 extends over 12 amino acids. The variable domain in full, completed from reference TRBV28 and TRBJ1-1, reads DVKVTQSSRYLVKRTGEKVFLECVQDMDHENMFWYRQDPGLGLRLIYFSYDVKMKEKGDIPEGYSVSREKKERFSLILESASTNQTSMYLCASSLQNTEAFFGQGTRLTVV.

The chain couples TRBV19 to TRBJ1-2; possible D gene TRBD1, 5 bases. V gave up 6 bases and J gave up 5 bases, with 16 bases separating them. CDR3 length: 14 residues. CDR1 is LNHDA, CDR2 SQIVND, per germline (reference sequence). CDR3 nucleotide sequence: TGTGCCAGTAGCCTGGGGCTTGTTGAATATGGCTACACCTTC. Its translation is CASSLGLVEYGYTF.